This TCR beta chain emerged from a study of blood T cells in healthy people across ages. A sample-barcoded 5' primer and a J-beta primer mix were used in a second PCR of about 7 to 12 cycles. Template switching added a 12-random-nucleotide identifier to every cDNA molecule. TCRdb re-called the 5' RACE reads with MiXCR, one entry per CDR3 protein. The profile shows about 1.5 million distinct CDR3 sequences, roughly 43% of them singletons. With 2 bases clipped from V and 1 base from J, the junction kept 9 bases outside the gene matches. CDR1 is MNHEY and CDR2 is SMNVEV in the germline V gene (reference sequence). The CDR3 contains 17 residues.

The chain has TRBV27 and TRBJ2-3, with 7 bases matching TRBD2. The TCR originated in a woman between 18 and 29 years old in good health. Sequencing was carried out using blood. CDR3 residues: CASSLTPWLAGTDTQYF. The CDR3 DNA reads as TGTGCCAGCAGTTTAACCCCGTGGCTAGCGGGCACAGATACGCAGTATTTT.